This T cell receptor (beta chain) was identified in a study of tumor-infiltrating lymphocytes in oesophageal squamous cell carcinoma. TCRdb fed the PCR reads into MiXCR, producing one record per CDR3 protein. This sample has about 17,000 distinct CDR3 sequences; 40% to 55% occur once, and the top ten carry around two fifths. This clonotype is labeled medium-sized. There are 17 residues in the CDR3. Trimming at V came to 5 bases and at J to 7 bases, leaving 13 bases not matched to a gene. CDR1 is SGHTA, CDR2 FQGTGA, per germline. This sequence joins TRBV7-3 and TRBJ2-5; 13 bases fit TRBD2. The TCR was taken from a female donor with esophageal squamous cell carcinoma. The sequenced sample consisted of normal esophageal tissue next to the tumor. For the CDR3, the DNA is TGTGCCAGCAGCCTCCACAGGACTAGCGGGGGAACCGGGACCCAGTACTTC. Its protein product is CASSLHRTSGGTGTQYF.